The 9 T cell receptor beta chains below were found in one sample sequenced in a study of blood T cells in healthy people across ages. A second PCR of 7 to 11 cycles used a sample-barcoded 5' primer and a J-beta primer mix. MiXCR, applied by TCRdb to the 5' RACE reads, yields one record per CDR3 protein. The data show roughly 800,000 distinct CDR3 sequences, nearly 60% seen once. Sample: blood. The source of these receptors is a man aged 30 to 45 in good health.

Here the CDR3 DNA reads TGCAGTGCTAGACCCTTGACAGGGGGCAGAGAGACCCAGTACTTC. It specifies CSARPLTGGRETQYF. The chain is built from TRBV20-1 and TRBJ2-5; TRBD1 aligns across 10 bases. The CDR3 has 15 residues. The junction had 7 bases not matched to a gene; V was cut back by 2 bases and J by 4 bases. Germline V lookup: CDR1 DFQATT, CDR2 SNEGSKA (reference sequence).

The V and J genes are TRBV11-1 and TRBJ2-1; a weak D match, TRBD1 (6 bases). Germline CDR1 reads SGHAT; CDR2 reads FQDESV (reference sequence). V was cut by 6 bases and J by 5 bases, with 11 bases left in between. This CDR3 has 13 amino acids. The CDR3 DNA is TGTGCCAGCAGTAGGGGGAGTCACAATGAGCAGTTCTTC. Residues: CASSRGSHNEQFF.

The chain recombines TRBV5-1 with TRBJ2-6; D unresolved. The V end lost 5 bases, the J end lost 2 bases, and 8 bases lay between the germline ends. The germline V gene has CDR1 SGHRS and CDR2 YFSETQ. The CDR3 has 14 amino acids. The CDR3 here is CASSLDPGANVLTF. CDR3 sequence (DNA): TGCGCCAGCAGTCTGGATCCTGGGGCCAACGTCCTGACTTTC. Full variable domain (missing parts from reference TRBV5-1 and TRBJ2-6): KAGVTQTPRYLIKTRGQQVTLSCSPISGHRSVSWYQQTPGQGLQFLFEYFSETQRNKGNFPGRFSGRQFSNSRSEMNVSTLELGDSALYLCASSLDPGANVLTFGAGSRLTVL.

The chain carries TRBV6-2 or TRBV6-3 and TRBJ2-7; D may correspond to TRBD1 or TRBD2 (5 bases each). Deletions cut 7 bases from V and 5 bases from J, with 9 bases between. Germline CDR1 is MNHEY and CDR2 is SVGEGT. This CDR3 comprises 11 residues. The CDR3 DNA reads TGTGCCAGCACGGGGACGAACGAGCAGTACTTC. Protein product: CASTGTNEQYF.

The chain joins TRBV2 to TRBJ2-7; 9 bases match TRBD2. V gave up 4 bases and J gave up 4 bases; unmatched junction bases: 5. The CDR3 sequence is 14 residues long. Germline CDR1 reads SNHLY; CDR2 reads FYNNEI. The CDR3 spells CASSVVAGVYEQYF. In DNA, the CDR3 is TGTGCCAGCAGTGTGGTAGCGGGGGTGTACGAGCAGTACTTC.

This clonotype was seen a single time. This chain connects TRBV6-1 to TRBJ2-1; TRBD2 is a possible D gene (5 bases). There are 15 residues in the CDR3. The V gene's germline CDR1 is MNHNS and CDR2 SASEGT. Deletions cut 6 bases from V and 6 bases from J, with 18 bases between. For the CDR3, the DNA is TGTGCCAGCAGGGTAGGGAGTTTATACTTCAATGAGCAGTTCTTC. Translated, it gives CASRVGSLYFNEQFF.

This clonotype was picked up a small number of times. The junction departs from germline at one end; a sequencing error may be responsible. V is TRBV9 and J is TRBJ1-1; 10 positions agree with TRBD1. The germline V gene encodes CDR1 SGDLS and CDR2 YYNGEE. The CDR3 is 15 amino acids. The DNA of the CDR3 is TGTGCCAGTAGCGTTATGACAGGGGGCCTCACTGAAGCTTTCTTT. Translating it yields CASSVMTGGLTEAFF.

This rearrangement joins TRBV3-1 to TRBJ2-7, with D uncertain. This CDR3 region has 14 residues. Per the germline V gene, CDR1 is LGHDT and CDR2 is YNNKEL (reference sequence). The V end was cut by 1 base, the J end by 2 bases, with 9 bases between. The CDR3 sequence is CASSQAVAPYEQYF. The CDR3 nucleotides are TGTGCCAGCAGCCAAGCTGTTGCCCCCTACGAGCAGTACTTC.

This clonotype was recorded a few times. The CDR3 DNA sequence: TGCAGCGCCTACGAGCAGTACTTC. The encoded protein is CSAYEQYF. The chain links TRBV29-1 to TRBJ2-7, with D hard to call. Germline V gene lookup returns CDR1 SQVTM and CDR2 ANQGSEA. Trimming cost V 7 bases and J 2 bases, with 0 bases left between them. The CDR3 sequence is 8 residues long.